This T cell receptor (beta chain) was found in a study of CD8 T cells in ankylosing spondylitis (dated by TCRdb to between 2016 and 2019). About the investigation overall: To find TCR variants linked to disease, the study profiled T cell receptor beta repertoires in ankylosing spondylitis patients and healthy donors. Peripheral blood was sampled, and synovial fluid was additionally collected from ankylosing spondylitis patients. In total, the full study cohort was made up of 108 healthy donors and about two dozen ankylosing spondylitis patients.

Trimming takes 2 bases from V and 6 bases from J, and the germline ends sit 12 bases apart. The CDR3 numbers 13 residues from cysteine through phenylalanine. The sequence is cut down to CDR3 DNA, 39 bases in frame from base 1. In the germline V gene (reference sequence), CDR1 corresponds to DFQATT and CDR2 to SNEGSKA. Instrument on record: Illumina HiSeq 2500. Quantitative 5'-RACE with molecular barcodes was the method used to prepare the TCR beta libraries. As for how the authors treated the data: To identify disease-linked TCR variants, a new computational method was used, one built on a probabilistic model of VDJ rearrangement. TCRdb cleaned the public reads at Q25 with fastp, built clones with MiXCR and kept in-frame beta chains. Every distinct CDR3 protein forms one entry, paired with its most common genes and DNA. The V and J calls come from TCRdb's annotation, not from the publication. Present in this sample are about 300,000 distinct CDR3 sequences, around 10% of which were seen just once. The top ten clonotypes cover 9.1% of the sample.

Many counts were recorded for this clonotype. Its antigen remains undetermined. No base quality values were provided; no much bigger clone lies one nucleotide off. The study at large found these results: The disease-linked clones were reported as significantly enriched in matched synovial fluid samples from ankylosing spondylitis patients. The disease-linked clones had a CD8+ phenotype and were found at relatively low frequencies in peripheral blood. Some TCR beta motif variants had previously been reported in synovial fluid and blood of reactive arthritis patients, which suggested common disease-initiation mechanisms. A TCR beta motif of seven or eight highly homologous amino acid variants appeared characteristic of blood from ankylosing spondylitis patients.

The receptor was isolated from a female donor with ankylosing spondylitis or in good health (not recorded which). The sample taken for sequencing was blood, either unsorted or a sorted T cell fraction (not recorded which). The chain employs TRBV20-1 and TRBJ2-3; 5 matching bases give a weak D call of TRBD2. The DNA sequence is TGCAGTGCTAGAAGTACGGGATATGATACGCAGTATTTT. It codes for CSARSTGYDTQYF.